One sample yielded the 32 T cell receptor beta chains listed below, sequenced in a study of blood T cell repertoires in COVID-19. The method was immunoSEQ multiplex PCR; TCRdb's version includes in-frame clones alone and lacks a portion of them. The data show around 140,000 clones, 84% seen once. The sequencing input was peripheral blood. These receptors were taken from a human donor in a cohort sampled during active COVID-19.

The CDR3 region is CASSLAMGLAGGMETQYF. The CDR3 nucleotides are TGTGCCAGCAGCTTGGCCATGGGTCTAGCGGGGGGTATGGAGACCCAGTACTTC. The chain is built from TRBV5-6 and TRBJ2-5; 11 nucleotides match TRBD2. The CDR3 spans 18 residues. After removal of 0 bases from V and 5 bases from J, the junction contained 12 bases not matched to a gene. Germline V gene lookup returns CDR1 SGHDT and CDR2 YYEEEE.

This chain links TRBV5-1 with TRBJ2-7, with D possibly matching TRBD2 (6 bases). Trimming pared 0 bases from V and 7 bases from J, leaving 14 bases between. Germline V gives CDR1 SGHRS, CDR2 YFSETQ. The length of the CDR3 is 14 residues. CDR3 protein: CASSLEVLAGEQYF. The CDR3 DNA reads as TGCGCCAGCAGCTTGGAGGTTCTGGCGGGGGAGCAGTACTTC.

CDR3 protein: CASSLATSGRRTQYF. The CDR3 nucleotides read TGTGCCAGCAGCTTAGCGACTAGCGGGCGGAGGACCCAGTACTTC. The V gene is TRBV11-3, the J gene TRBJ2-5; 10 nucleotides agree with TRBD2. The CDR3 is 15 residues long. CDR1 is SGHNT and CDR2 is YENEEA in the germline V gene. V lost 1 base, J lost 7 bases, and 6 bases stayed unmatched.

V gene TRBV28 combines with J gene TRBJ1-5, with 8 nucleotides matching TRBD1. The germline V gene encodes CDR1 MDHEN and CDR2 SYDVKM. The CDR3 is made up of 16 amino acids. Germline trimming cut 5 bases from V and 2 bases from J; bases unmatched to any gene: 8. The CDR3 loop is CASSLPDRVGNQPQHF. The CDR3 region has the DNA TGTGCCAGCAGTCTCCCGGACAGGGTTGGCAATCAGCCCCAGCATTTT.

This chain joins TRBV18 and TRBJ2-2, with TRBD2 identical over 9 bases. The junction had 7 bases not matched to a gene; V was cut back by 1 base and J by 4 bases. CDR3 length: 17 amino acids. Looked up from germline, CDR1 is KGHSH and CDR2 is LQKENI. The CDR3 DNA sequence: TGTGCCAGCTCACCACGCGGTAGCGGGAGTGTCACCGGGGAGCTGTTTTTT. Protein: CASSPRGSGSVTGELFF.

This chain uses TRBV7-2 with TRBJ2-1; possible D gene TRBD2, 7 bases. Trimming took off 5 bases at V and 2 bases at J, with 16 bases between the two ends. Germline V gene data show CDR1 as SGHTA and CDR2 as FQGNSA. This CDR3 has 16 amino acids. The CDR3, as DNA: TGTGCCAGCAGCCTCGGGGGGCCCCGCGCCTACAATGAGCAGTTCTTC. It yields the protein CASSLGGPRAYNEQFF.

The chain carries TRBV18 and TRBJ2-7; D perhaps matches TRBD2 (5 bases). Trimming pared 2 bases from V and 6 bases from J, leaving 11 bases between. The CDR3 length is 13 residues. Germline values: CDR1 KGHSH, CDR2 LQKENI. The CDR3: CASSPSLGSEQYF. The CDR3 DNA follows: TGTGCCAGCTCACCATCCTTGGGGAGCGAGCAGTACTTC.

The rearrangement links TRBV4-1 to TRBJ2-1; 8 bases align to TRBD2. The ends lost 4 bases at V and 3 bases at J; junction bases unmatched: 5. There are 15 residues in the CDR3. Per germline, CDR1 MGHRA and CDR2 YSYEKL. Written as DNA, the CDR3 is TGCGCCAGCAGCCGTAGTAGCGGGAACTACAATGAGCAGTTCTTC. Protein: CASSRSSGNYNEQFF.

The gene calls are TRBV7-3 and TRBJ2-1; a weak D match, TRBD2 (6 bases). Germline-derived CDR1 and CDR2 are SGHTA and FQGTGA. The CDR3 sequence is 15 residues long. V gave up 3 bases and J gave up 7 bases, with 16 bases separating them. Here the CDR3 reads CASSFIGSSKNEQFF. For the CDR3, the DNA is TGTGCCAGCAGCTTCATCGGGAGTTCAAAAAATGAGCAGTTCTTC.

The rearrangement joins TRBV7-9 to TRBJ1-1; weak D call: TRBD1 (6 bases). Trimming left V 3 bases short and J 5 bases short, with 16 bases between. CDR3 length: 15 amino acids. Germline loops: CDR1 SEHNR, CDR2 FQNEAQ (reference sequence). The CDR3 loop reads CASSLMGAGRTEAFF. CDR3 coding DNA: TGTGCCAGCAGCTTGATGGGGGCAGGGCGGACTGAAGCTTTCTTT.

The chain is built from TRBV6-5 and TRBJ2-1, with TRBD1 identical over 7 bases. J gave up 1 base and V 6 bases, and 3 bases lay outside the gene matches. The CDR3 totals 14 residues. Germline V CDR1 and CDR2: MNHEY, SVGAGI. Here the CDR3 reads CASRVGQSYNEQFF. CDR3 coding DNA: TGTGCCAGCAGGGTGGGACAGTCCTACAATGAGCAGTTCTTC.

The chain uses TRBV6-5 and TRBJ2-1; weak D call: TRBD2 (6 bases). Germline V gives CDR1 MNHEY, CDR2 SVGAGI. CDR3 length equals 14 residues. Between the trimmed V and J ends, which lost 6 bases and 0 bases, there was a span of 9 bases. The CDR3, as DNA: TGTGCCAGCAGCACTAGCAACTCCTACAATGAGCAGTTCTTC. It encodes CASSTSNSYNEQFF.

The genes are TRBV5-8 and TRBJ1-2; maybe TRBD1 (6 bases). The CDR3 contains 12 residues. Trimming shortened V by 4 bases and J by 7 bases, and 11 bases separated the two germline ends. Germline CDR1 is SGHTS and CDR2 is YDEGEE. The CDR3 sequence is CASSGDRPGYTF. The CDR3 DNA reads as TGTGCCAGCAGCGGAGACAGGCCTGGCTACACCTTC. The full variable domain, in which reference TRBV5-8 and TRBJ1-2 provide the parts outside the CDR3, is EAGVTQSPTHLIKTRGQQATLRCSPISGHTSVYWYQQALGLGLQFLLWYDEGEERNRGNFPPRFSGRQFPNYSSELNVNALELEDSALYLCASSGDRPGYTFGSGTRLTVV.

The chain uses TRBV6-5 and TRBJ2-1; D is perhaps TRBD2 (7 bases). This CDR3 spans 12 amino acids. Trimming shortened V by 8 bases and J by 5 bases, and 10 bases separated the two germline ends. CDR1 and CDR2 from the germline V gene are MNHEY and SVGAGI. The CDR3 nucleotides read TGTGCCAGCCGGGGGGCCCACAATGAGCAGTTCTTC. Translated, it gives CASRGAHNEQFF.

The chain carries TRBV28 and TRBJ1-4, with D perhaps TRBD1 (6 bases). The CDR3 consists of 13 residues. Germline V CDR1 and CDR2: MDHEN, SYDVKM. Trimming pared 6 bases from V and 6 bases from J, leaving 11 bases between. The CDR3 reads CASRGAGDEKLFF. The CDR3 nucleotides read TGTGCCAGCAGGGGAGCAGGGGATGAAAAACTGTTTTTT.

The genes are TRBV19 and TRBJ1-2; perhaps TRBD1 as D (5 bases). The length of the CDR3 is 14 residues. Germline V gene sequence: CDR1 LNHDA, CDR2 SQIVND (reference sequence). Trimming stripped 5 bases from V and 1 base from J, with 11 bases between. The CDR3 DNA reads TGTGCCAGTAGTCCGTCTAGGGGTAACTATGGCTACACCTTC. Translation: CASSPSRGNYGYTF.

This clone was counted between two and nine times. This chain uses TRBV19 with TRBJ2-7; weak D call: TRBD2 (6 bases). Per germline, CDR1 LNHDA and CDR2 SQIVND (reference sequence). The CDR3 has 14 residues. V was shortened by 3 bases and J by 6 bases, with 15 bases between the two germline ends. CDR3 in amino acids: CASSIGGGTGEQYF. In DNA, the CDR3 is TGTGCCAGTAGTATCGGTGGAGGGACTGGCGAGCAGTACTTC. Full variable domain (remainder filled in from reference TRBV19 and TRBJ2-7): DGGITQSPKYLFRKEGQNVTLSCEQNLNHDAMYWYRQDPGQGLRLIYYSQIVNDFQKGDIAEGYSVSREKKESFPLTVTSAQKNPTAFYLCASSIGGGTGEQYFGPGTRLTVT.

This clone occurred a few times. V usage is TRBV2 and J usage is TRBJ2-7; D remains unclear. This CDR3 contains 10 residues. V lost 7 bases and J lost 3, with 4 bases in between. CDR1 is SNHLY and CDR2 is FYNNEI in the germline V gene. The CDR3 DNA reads TGTGCCAGCACAAACTACGAGCAGTACTTC. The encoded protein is CASTNYEQYF.

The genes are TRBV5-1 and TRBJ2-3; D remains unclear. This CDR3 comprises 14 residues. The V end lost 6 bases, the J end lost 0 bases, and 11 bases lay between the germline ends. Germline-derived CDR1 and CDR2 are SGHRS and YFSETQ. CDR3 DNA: TGCGCCAGCAAGGAGAGAGCTAGCACAGATACGCAGTATTTT. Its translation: CASKERASTDTQYF.

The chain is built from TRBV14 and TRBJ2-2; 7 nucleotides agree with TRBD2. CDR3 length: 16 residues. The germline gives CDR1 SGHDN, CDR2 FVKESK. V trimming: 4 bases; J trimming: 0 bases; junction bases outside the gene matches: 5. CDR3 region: CASSRGSGANTGELFF. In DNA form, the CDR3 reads TGTGCCAGCAGCCGCGGGAGCGGGGCGAACACCGGGGAGCTGTTTTTT.

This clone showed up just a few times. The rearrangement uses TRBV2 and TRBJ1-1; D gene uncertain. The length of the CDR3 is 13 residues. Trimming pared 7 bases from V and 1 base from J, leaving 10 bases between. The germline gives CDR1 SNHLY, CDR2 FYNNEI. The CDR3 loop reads CASNGLRNTEAFF. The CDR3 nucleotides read TGTGCCAGCAATGGCTTAAGGAACACTGAAGCTTTCTTT. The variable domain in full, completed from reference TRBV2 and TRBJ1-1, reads EPEVTQTPSHQVTQMGQEVILRCVPISNHLYFYWYRQILGQKVEFLVSFYNNEISEKSEIFDDQFSVERPDGSNFTLKIRSTKLEDSAMYFCASNGLRNTEAFFGQGTRLTVV.

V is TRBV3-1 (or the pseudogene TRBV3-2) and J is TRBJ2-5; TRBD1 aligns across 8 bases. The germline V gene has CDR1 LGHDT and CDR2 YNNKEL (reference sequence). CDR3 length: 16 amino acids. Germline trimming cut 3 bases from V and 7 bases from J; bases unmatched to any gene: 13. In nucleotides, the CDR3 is TGTGCCAGCAGCCAGCAACTGACAGGGGCCCGCGGGACCCAGTACTTC. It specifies CASSQQLTGARGTQYF.

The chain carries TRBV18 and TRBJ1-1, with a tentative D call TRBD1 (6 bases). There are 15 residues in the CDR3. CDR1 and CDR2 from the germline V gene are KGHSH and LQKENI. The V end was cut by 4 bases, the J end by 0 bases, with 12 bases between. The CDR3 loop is CASSREDRMNTEAFF. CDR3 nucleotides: TGTGCCAGCTCACGCGAAGACAGGATGAACACTGAAGCTTTCTTT. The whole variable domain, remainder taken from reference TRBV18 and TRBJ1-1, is NAGVMQNPRHLVRRRGQEARLRCSPMKGHSHVYWYRQLPEEGLKFMVYLQKENIIDESGMPKERFSAEFPKEGPSILRIQQVVRGDSAAYFCASSREDRMNTEAFFGQGTRLTVV.

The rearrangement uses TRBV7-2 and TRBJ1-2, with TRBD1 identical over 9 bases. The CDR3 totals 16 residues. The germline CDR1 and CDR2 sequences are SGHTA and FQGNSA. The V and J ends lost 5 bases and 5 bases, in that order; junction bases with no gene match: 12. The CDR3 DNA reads TGTGCCAGCAGCCTCGGGACAGGGACCTCTTGGTATGGCTACACCTTC. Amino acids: CASSLGTGTSWYGYTF.

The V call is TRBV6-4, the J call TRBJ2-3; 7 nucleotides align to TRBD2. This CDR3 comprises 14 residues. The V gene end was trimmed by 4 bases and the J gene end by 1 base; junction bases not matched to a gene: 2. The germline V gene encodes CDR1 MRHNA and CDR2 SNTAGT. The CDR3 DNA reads TGTGCCAGCAGTGCGCTAGCGGGCACAGATACGCAGTATTTT. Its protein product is CASSALAGTDTQYF.

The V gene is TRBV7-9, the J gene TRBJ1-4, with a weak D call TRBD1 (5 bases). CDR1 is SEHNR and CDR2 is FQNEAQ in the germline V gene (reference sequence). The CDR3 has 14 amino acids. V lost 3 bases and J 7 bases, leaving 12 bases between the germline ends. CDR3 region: CASSLRQGSEKLFF. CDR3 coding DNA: TGTGCCAGCAGCTTGAGGCAGGGTAGTGAAAAACTGTTTTTT.

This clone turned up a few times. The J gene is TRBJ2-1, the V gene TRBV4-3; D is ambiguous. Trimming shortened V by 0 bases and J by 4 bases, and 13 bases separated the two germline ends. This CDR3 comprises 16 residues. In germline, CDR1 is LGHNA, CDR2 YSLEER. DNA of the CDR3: TGCGCCAGCAGCCAAGATTCCGCAGCGCAGTACAATGAGCAGTTCTTC. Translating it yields CASSQDSAAQYNEQFF.

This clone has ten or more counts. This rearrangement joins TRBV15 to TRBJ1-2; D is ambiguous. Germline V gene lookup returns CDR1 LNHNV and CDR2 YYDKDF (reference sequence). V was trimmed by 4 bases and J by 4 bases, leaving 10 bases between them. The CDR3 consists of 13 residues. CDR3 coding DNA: TGTGCCACCAGCACCCGGGTCAGCTATGGCTACACCTTC. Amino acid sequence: CATSTRVSYGYTF. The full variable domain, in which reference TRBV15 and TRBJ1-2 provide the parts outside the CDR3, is DAMVIQNPRYQVTQFGKPVTLSCSQTLNHNVMYWYQQKSSQAPKLLFHYYDKDFNNEADTPDNFQSRRPNTSFCFLDIRSPGLGDTAMYLCATSTRVSYGYTFGSGTRLTVV.

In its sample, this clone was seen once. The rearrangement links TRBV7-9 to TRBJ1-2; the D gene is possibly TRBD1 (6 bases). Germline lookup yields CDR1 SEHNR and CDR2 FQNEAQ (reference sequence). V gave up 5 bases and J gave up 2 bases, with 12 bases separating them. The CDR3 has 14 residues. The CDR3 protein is CASSNSGGNYGYTF. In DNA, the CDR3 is TGTGCCAGCAGCAATAGTGGGGGCAACTATGGCTACACCTTC.

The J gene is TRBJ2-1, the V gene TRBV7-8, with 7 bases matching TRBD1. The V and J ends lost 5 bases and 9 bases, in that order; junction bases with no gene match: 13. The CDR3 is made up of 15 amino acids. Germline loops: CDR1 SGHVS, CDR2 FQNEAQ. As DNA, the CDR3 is TGTGCCAGCAGCAAAGTCCCGGGACAGCAGGTTGAGCAGTTCTTC. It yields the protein CASSKVPGQQVEQFF. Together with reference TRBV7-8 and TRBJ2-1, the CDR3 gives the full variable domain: GAGVSQSPRYKVAKRGQDVALRCDPISGHVSLFWYQQALGQGPEFLTYFQNEAQLDKSGLPSDRFFAERPEGSVSTLKIQRTQQEDSAVYLCASSKVPGQQVEQFFGPGTRLTVL.

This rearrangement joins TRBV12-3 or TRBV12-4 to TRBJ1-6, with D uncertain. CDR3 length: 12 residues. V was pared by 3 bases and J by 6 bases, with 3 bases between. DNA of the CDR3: TGTGCCAGCAGTTTCCTTAATTCACCCCTCCACTTT. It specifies CASSFLNSPLHF.

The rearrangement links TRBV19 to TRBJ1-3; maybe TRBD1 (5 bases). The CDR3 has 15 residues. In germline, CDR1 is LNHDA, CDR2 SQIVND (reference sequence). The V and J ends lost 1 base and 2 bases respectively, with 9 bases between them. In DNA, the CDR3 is TGTGCCAGTAGTATAGCAGGGAAGACTGGAAACACCATATATTTT. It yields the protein CASSIAGKTGNTIYF.